One and the same sample provided the 5 T cell receptor beta chains below, sequenced in a study of cytomegalovirus exposure and HLA in healthy donors. Use of 60 Vbeta and 13 Jbeta primers characterized the PCR. Measured with immunoSEQ multiplex PCR; TCRdb has only the in-frame clones, and not every one. The table lists around 120,000 clones, roughly 70% of them singletons. The specimen was PBMCs. Source of these receptors: a middle-aged woman in good health and CMV-seronegative.

This chain joins TRBV29-1 and TRBJ2-3, with TRBD2 matching 9 bases. Germline V gene sequence: CDR1 SQVTM, CDR2 ANQGSEA. Trimming cost V 6 bases and J 1 base; bases outside gene matches: 2. The length of the CDR3 is 13 residues. The DNA of the CDR3 is TGCAGCGTGATAGCGGGGGGCACAGATACGCAGTATTTT. This codes for CSVIAGGTDTQYF.

The V and J genes are TRBV29-1 and TRBJ1-2; 9 positions agree with TRBD1. The length of the CDR3 is 11 residues. Germline loops: CDR1 SQVTM, CDR2 ANQGSEA. DNA for the CDR3: TGCACGATAGACAGGGGGTATGGCTACACCTTC. It codes for CTIDRGYGYTF.

The chain couples TRBV30 to TRBJ1-2; TRBD1 matches at 7 bases. This CDR3 is built from 11 residues. The V and J ends lost 4 bases and 5 bases, in that order; junction bases with no gene match: 1. Germline lookup yields CDR1 GTSNPN and CDR2 SVGIG (reference sequence). The CDR3 spells CAWNRGYGYTF. The CDR3 DNA follows: TGTGCCTGGAACAGGGGATATGGCTACACCTTC. Looking up the rest from reference TRBV30 and TRBJ1-2 gives the full variable domain: SQTIHQWPATLVQPVGSPLSLECTVEGTSNPNLYWYRQAAGRGLQLLFYSVGIGQISSEVPQNLSASRPQDRQFILSSKKLLLSDSGFYLCAWNRGYGYTFGSGTRLTVV.

The chain carries TRBV27 and TRBJ2-2; tentative D call: TRBD1 (6 bases). CDR1 and CDR2 from the germline V gene are MNHEY and SMNVEV (reference sequence). The CDR3 runs 17 residues. Trimming removed 8 bases from V and 7 bases from J, with 26 bases in between. The CDR3 coding sequence is TGTGCCAGCGGCGAGCTCACCCCAGGGGCGTTCGGCGGGGAGCTGTTTTTT. Translating it yields CASGELTPGAFGGELFF.

The rearrangement joins TRBV28 to TRBJ2-7, with D possibly being TRBD1 (5 bases). V was clipped by 2 bases and J by 4 bases, with 9 bases between them. Germline CDR1 reads MDHEN; CDR2 reads SYDVKM. The CDR3 has 13 amino acids. CDR3: CASSLRQGYEQYF. As DNA, the CDR3 is TGTGCCAGCAGTTTACGGCAGGGATACGAGCAGTACTTC.